This T cell receptor beta chain was identified during a study of OX40 agonist ivuxolimab in advanced cancers. Points from the study as a whole: Among some nonresponders, normalized T-cell clonal expansion was also low.

Repertoires were generated with immunoSEQ multiplex PCR, while TCRdb's copy carries only in-frame clones and drops some. The sample has tens of thousands of clones, around 83% seen once. This CDR3 spans 15 amino acids. Germline loops: CDR1 SGHRS, CDR2 YFSETQ. Trimming left V 7 bases short and J 1 base short, with 14 bases between. Concerning this clone itself: The antigen is unknown.

The sequencing here drew on CD4+ or CD8+ T cells sorted from blood, taken in a trial of the OX40 agonist ivuxolimab. The chain carries TRBV5-1 and TRBJ2-2, with D tentatively TRBD1 (6 bases). The receptor was isolated from an adult with an advanced solid tumor such as melanoma, head and neck, liver or kidney cancer. This chain's CDR3 is CASSGTFGNTGELFF. DNA of the CDR3: TGCGCCAGCTCCGGGACATTTGGGAACACCGGGGAGCTGTTTTTT. The full variable domain, completed using reference TRBV5-1 and TRBJ2-2, is KAGVTQTPRYLIKTRGQQVTLSCSPISGHRSVSWYQQTPGQGLQFLFEYFSETQRNKGNFPGRFSGRQFSNSRSEMNVSTLELGDSALYLCASSGTFGNTGELFFGEGSRLTVL.